What follows is one TCR beta chain and its context. Its recognized antigen is unknown. Base qualities were left out, and no much larger clone turns up one base away. The data belong to a study of beta chain features in type 1 diabetes (dated by TCRdb to the late 2010s). With regard to the full study: No differences in mean age, gender distribution, total cell number or subset yield were found between patients and healthy donors. A total of some 100,000,000 sorted cells were examined across all samples, and the number of cells per subset was strongly correlated with RNA yield. The study compared the TCRB repertoires of sorted circulating CD4+ T cell subsets in recently diagnosed type 1 diabetes patients with those in matched healthy donors. Whereas all 28 donors provided naive and central memory subsets, regulatory and stem cell-like memory subsets were isolated from just 8 patients and roughly 8 healthy donors.

Paper-wide results and their limitations: Only small numbers of individuals were included in the HLA sub-analyses, which left unresolved whether HLA type had any influence on TCRB rearrangement. A moderate but significant shortening of TCRB CDR3 length was observed in type 1 diabetes patients in all four CD4+ subsets. Sequencing cDNA rather than genomic DNA could over-represent highly expressing activated cells, although activation and CD3 levels did not differ between groups. Shorter templates might have been favored by PCR, but patient and control samples were amplified and corrected together, so both groups would have been affected equally by any skew. At VDJ recombination sites, patients with type 1 diabetes made fewer insertions and deleted more nucleotides, a pattern implying thymic rearrangement abnormalities. Naive, central memory and regulatory TCRB repertoires appeared to be more similar among patients than among healthy donors.

From cysteine to phenylalanine, the CDR3 is 12 amino acids long. Here the CDR3 DNA is all that survives: 36 bases in frame from base 1. CDR1 and CDR2 are read off the germline V gene (reference sequence) as GTSNPN and SVGIG. Cut back by 2 bases and 4 bases, the V and J ends lie 6 bases apart. Each donor gave one peripheral blood draw, averaging roughly 100 mL, which was collected into heparinised tubes. A BD FACSAria II was used to sort naive, central memory, regulatory and stem cell-like memory CD4+ T cells with a panel that included CD45RO, CCR7, CD25, CD127, CD95 and CD27. A purity above 95% was achieved for all sorted populations. Right away, PBMCs were isolated by Lymphoprep density gradient centrifugation and were stained directly, with no culture step. To minimize batch effects, samples were stained and sorted in pairs, one healthy donor with one patient per experiment. The High Capacity cDNA Reverse Transcription Kit was used to reverse transcribe all of the isolated RNA, meaning that expressed TCRB transcripts were what got sequenced. Naive, central memory and regulatory T cell samples underwent deep immunoSEQ sequencing, averaging approximately 3.3 million total reads per sample. Sorted cells were lysed in RLT buffer and RNA was extracted with DNase-treated RNeasy Micro or Mini kits, depending on cell number. To prevent cross-contamination, every cell subset was processed on its own, while patient and healthy donor samples were processed together. The immunoSEQ multiplex PCR was used to amplify TCRB sequences from cDNA, generating 87-bp fragments that spanned the CDR3 region. Sequencing of the amplicons was performed on the Illumina HiSeq platform. Processing in the source paper ran as follows. PCR bias was corrected computationally using synthetic template baselines, and reads within Hamming distance 2 were collapsed, with unmergeable singletons discarded. Reads were aligned against IMGT so that V, D and J genes, CDR3 length and insertions or deletions at six rearrangement sites could be assigned. Within each subset, clonotype counts were normalized to sorted cell number, after which true diversity and Gini coefficients were computed with the tcR R package. The overlap coefficient, calculated on TCRB nucleotide sequences, was used to quantify repertoire sharing. Out-of-frame TCRB sequences from naive cells were analyzed as a proxy for the pre-selection repertoire. What TCRdb holds here is the immuneACCESS table cut down to in-frame rearrangements. Part of the clones is not present; checked against another copy, under half of the missing clones reflect an unresolved V gene, and the others are unexplained. D and trimming were read from the DNA, whereas the V and J calls and clone size are those reported in that table. This sample is represented by fewer than 250,000 clones; 68% of them were singletons. The ten largest clonotypes hold approximately 0.05% of the sample.

This TCR was sampled from a man aged 25 to 40 in good health. Source material: naive CD4+ T cells from blood. The cell subset or site label for this specimen denotes: true naive CD4+ T cells. The chain was built from TRBV30 and TRBJ1-3; the D segment cannot be called with confidence. In nucleotide form, the sequence is TGTGCCTGGAGTTCACAGGGAAACACCATATATTTT. This gives the protein CAWSSQGNTIYF.